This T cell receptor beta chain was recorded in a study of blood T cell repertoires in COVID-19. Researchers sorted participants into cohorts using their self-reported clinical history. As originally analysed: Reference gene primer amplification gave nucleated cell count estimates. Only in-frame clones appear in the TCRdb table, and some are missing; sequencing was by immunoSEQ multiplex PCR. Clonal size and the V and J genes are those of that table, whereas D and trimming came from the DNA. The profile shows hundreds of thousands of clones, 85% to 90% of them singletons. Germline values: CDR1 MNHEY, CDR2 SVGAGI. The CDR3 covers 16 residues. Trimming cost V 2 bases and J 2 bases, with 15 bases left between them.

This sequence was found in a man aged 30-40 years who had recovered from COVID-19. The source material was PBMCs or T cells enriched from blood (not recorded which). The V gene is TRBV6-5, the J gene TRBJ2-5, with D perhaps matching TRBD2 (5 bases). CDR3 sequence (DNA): TGTGCCAGCAGTTACCTCCCCAGCCCGGGGCAAGAGACCCAGTACTTC. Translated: CASSYLPSPGQETQYF.